These 12 T cell receptor beta chains came from one sample sequenced in a study of CD8 T cells in ankylosing spondylitis. General study results and limits: What seemed typical of ankylosing spondylitis blood was a TCR beta motif built from roughly 8 highly homologous variants.

TCRdb processed the 5' RACE reads anew with MiXCR; each CDR3 protein has one entry. The sample carries about 540,000 distinct CDR3 sequences, roughly 13% recorded once. Antigen specificity for these receptors is unknown. Sequencing used blood, either unsorted or a sorted T cell fraction (not recorded which). The receptors originated from a male donor with ankylosing spondylitis.

In its sample, this clonotype was seen a few times. The gene calls are TRBV7-2 and TRBJ2-3; possibly TRBD2 for D (5 bases). V lost 4 bases, J lost 3 bases, and 11 bases lay in between. The CDR3 is made up of 14 amino acids. Germline CDR1 reads SGHTA; CDR2 reads FQGNSA. CDR3 nucleotide sequence: TGTGCCAGCAGCTCGCGGACTTGGACAGATACGCAGTATTTT. It codes for CASSSRTWTDTQYF.

This clonotype was seen a handful of times. The chain links TRBV4-2 to TRBJ2-2; D is ambiguous. Between the trimmed V and J ends, which lost 0 bases and 8 bases, there was a span of 4 bases. This CDR3 contains 12 residues. Germline loops: CDR1 LGHNA, CDR2 YNFKEQ. CDR3 amino acids: CASSQDRGELFF. The DNA of the CDR3 is TGTGCCAGCAGCCAAGATAGAGGGGAGCTGTTTTTT.

This clonotype has just a few counts. V gene TRBV3-1 combines with J gene TRBJ2-2; D is uncertain. Trimming shortened V by 3 bases and J by 7 bases, and 21 bases separated the two germline ends. The CDR3 runs to 17 residues. CDR1 LGHDT and CDR2 YNNKEL come from the germline V gene (reference sequence). CDR3 loop: CASSHMVRIELGGELFF. CDR3 sequence (DNA): TGTGCCAGCAGCCACATGGTGAGAATCGAACTGGGCGGGGAGCTGTTTTTT.

The chain has TRBV10-3 and TRBJ2-2; D unresolved. The CDR3 spans 12 residues. Germline V gives CDR1 ENHRY, CDR2 SYGVKD. The germline V and J ends were trimmed by 4 bases and 3 bases, with 3 bases remaining between them. The CDR3 sequence: CAISAHTGELFF. The CDR3 DNA sequence: TGTGCCATCAGTGCACACACCGGGGAGCTGTTTTTT.

The rearrangement uses TRBV7-9 and TRBJ2-7, with D possibly TRBD2 on 6 matching bases. V shed 1 base and J shed 1 base, with 8 bases lying between them. The CDR3 consists of 14 residues. The germline V gene encodes CDR1 SEHNR and CDR2 FQNEAQ (reference sequence). CDR3 bases: TGTGCCAGCAGCTTAGGGAGCGGGTCCTACGAGCAGTACGTC. This translates into CASSLGSGSYEQYV.

The CDR3 sequence: CASSSSGRAHNEQFF. The CDR3 DNA reads as TGTGCCAGCAGCTCTAGTGGGAGGGCCCACAATGAGCAGTTCTTC. V gene TRBV9 combines with J gene TRBJ2-1; 7 positions match TRBD2. Trimming cost V 4 bases and J 5 bases; bases outside gene matches: 9. The CDR3 is 15 residues long. Germline lookup yields CDR1 SGDLS and CDR2 YYNGEE.

This clonotype was found a few times. The chain recombines TRBV20-1 with TRBJ2-2, with D unclear. The V gene's germline CDR1 is DFQATT and CDR2 SNEGSKA (reference sequence). Deletions cut 2 bases from V and 5 bases from J, with 12 bases between. The CDR3 contains 14 residues. Written as DNA, the CDR3 is TGCAGTGCTAGATCCCCCGAGTCGACCGGGGAGCTGTTTTTT. Residues: CSARSPESTGELFF.

This clonotype was seen a handful of times. The chain combines TRBV12-3 or TRBV12-4 with TRBJ2-4, with D possibly matching TRBD1 (5 bases). The CDR3 runs to 15 residues. V was shortened by 7 bases and J by 6 bases, with 19 bases between the two germline ends. DNA of the CDR3: TGTGCCAGCACCCCGGGTAGGGGAACATCAAACATTCAGTACTTC. As protein: CASTPGRGTSNIQYF.

The CDR3 loop is CASSYIATEFGYTF. The CDR3, as DNA: TGTGCCAGCAGTTACATAGCGACAGAATTTGGCTACACCTTC. This chain connects TRBV6-5 to TRBJ1-2, with D possibly being TRBD1 (5 bases). CDR1 is MNHEY and CDR2 is SVGAGI in the germline V gene. V gave up 2 bases and J gave up 7 bases, with 14 bases separating them. There are 14 residues in the CDR3.

The chain combines TRBV20-1 with TRBJ2-7; no firm D call. The CDR3 is 11 amino acids. CDR1 is DFQATT, CDR2 SNEGSKA, per germline (reference sequence). The V end was cut by 3 bases, the J end by 2 bases, with 5 bases between. CDR3 residues: CSASGAYEQYF. DNA for the CDR3: TGCAGTGCTAGTGGGGCCTACGAGCAGTACTTC.

The chain is built from TRBV6-2 or TRBV6-3 and TRBJ2-3, with a possible D match to TRBD1 (5 bases). Germline assignment: CDR1 MNHEY and CDR2 SVGEGT. Trimming stripped 2 bases from V and 2 bases from J, with 14 bases between. This CDR3 contains 16 residues. Here the CDR3 reads CASSYTPREPTDTQYF. The CDR3 bases are TGTGCCAGCAGTTACACGCCCAGGGAACCCACAGATACGCAGTATTTT.

This clonotype has only a few counts. V gene TRBV6-1 combines with J gene TRBJ2-1; TRBD1 aligns across 10 bases. CDR3 length: 15 residues. CDR1 MNHNS and CDR2 SASEGT come from the germline V gene. V was pared by 7 bases and J by 2 bases, with 5 bases of the junction left unmatched. For the CDR3, the DNA is TGTGCCAGCACCATAGGGACAGGGGCCTACAATGAGCAGTTCTTC. Protein sequence: CASTIGTGAYNEQFF.